The rows below give T cell receptor beta chains drawn from one sample of a study of shared clonotypes between healthy human individuals. Sequencing was performed with immunoSEQ multiplex PCR; in TCRdb, only in-frame clones are kept and a portion is missing. The sample yields approximately 1,500,000 clones, around 97% seen once. The sequenced sample was naive CD4+ T cells sorted from blood. The receptors derive from a man aged 25 to 40 in good health. Each CDR3 is given with its conserved first and last residue.

>TRBV5-1|TRBJ1-1
CASSPLLTATEAFF
>TRBV14|TRBJ2-7
CASSPYTGQGSSYEQYF
>TRBV5-4|TRBJ2-1
CASSAQRGNEQFF
>TRBV7-3|TRBJ2-7
CASSLTGEGSYEQYF
>TRBV7-2|TRBJ2-7
CASSLEGTSVSYEQYF
>TRBV5-6|TRBJ2-7
CASSLVGSKGDQYF
>TRBV11-2|TRBJ2-2
CASSLRTSENTGELFF
>TRBV11-3|TRBJ2-1
CASSLGSWESGRDNEQFF
>TRBV27|TRBJ2-3
CASDGLAGAPDTQYF
>TRBV7-2|TRBJ2-2
CASRVRLVYSGELFF
>TRBV6-1|TRBJ2-3
CASTLRGEDTQYF
>TRBV9|TRBJ2-5
CASSVGTGGRKWGWETQYF
>TRBV6-6|TRBJ1-1
CASSRTLSAFF
>TRBV19|TRBJ2-1
CASSPTRPPYNEQFF
>TRBV4-3|TRBJ1-2
CASSQEVAGRMGDGYTF
>TRBV19|TRBJ2-2
CASKGGGSGELFF
>TRBV6-5|TRBJ2-1
CASSYSWEYEQFF
>TRBV30|TRBJ1-1
CAWSADRGNTEAFF
>TRBV27|TRBJ2-1
CASQLTGGPFEQFF
>TRBV28|TRBJ1-1
CASREQGTPNHEAFF
>TRBV9|TRBJ2-3
CASSVGSLAGGDTQYF
>TRBV28|TRBJ2-3
CASLSGVFTDTQYF